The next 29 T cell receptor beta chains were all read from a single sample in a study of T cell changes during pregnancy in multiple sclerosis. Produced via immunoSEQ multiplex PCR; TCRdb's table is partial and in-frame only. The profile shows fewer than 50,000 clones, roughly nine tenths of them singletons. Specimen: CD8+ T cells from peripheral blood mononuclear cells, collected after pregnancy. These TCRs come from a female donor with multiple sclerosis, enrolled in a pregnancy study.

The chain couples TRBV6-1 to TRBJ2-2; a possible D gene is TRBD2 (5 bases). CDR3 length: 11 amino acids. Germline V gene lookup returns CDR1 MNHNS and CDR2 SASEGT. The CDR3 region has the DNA TGTCAGACTGTCGAGGGCGGGGAGCTGTTTTTT. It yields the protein CQTVEGGELFF.

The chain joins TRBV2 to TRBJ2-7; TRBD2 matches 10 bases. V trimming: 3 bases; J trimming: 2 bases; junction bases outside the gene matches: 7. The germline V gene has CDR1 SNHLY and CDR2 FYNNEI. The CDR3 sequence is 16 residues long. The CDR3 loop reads CASSEGLAGGTYEQYF. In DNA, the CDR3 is TGTGCCAGCAGTGAGGGTTTAGCGGGGGGAACCTACGAGCAGTACTTC.

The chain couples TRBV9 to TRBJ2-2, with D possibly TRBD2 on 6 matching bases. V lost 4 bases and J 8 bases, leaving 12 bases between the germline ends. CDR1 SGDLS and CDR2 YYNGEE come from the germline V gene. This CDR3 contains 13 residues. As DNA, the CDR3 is TGTGCCAGCAGCACCCGGGACTCTGGGGAGCTGTTTTTT. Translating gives CASSTRDSGELFF.

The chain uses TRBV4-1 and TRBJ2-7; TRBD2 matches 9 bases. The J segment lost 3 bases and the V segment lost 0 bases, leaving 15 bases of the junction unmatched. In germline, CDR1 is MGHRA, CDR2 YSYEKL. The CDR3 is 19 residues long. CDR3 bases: TGCGCCAGCAGCCAAGATTGGGCGGGGGGGCAGCGCGCCATCTACGAGCAGTACTTC. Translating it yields CASSQDWAGGQRAIYEQYF.

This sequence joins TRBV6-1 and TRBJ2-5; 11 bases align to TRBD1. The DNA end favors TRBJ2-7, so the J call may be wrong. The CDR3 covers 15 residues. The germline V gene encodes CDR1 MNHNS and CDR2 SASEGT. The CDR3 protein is CASSEGTGGSYEQYF. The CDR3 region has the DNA TGTGCCAGCAGTGAGGGGACAGGGGGATCCTACGAGCAGTACTTC.

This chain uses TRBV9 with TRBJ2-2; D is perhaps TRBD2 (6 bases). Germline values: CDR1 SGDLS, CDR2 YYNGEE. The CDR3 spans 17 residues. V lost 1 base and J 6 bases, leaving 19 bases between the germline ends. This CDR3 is CASSVRSVPGEAGELFF. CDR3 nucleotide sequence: TGTGCCAGCAGCGTAAGATCCGTTCCGGGGGAGGCCGGGGAGCTGTTTTTT.

Written as DNA, the CDR3 is TGTGCCAGCAGCCAGGGAGGGGAGACTAATGAAAAACTGTTTTTT. Protein product: CASSQGGETNEKLFF. The chain couples TRBV7-9 to TRBJ1-4; possible D gene TRBD1, 5 bases. Germline V gene data show CDR1 as SEHNR and CDR2 as FQNEAQ (reference sequence). Trimming left V 5 bases short and J 2 bases short, with 12 bases between. The CDR3 totals 15 residues.

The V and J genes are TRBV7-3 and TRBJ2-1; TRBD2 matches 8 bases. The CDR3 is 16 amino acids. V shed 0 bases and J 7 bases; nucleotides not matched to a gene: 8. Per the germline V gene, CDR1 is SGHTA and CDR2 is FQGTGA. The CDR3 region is CASSLTGRGGLNEQFF. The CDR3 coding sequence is TGTGCCAGCAGCTTAACGGGTCGGGGGGGCTTGAATGAGCAGTTCTTC.

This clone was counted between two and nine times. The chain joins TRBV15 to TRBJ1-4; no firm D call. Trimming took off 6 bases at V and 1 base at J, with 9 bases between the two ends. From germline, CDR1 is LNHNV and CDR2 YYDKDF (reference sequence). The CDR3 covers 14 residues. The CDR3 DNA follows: TGTGCCACCAGAGGAGAGGGAACTAATGAAAAACTGTTTTTT. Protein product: CATRGEGTNEKLFF.

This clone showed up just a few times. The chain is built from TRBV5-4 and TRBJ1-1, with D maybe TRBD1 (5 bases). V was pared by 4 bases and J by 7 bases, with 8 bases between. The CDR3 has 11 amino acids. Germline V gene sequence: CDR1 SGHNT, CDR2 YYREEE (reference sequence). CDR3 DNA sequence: TGTGCCAGCAGCCGCGACAGTGAAGCTTTCTTT. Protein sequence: CASSRDSEAFF.

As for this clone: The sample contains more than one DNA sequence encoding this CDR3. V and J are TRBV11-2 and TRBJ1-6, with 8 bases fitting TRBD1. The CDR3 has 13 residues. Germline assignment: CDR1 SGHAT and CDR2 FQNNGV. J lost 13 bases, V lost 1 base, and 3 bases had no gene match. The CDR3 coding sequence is TGTGCCAGCAGCTTAGGACAGGGGACGCCCCTCCACTTT. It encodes CASSLGQGTPLHF.

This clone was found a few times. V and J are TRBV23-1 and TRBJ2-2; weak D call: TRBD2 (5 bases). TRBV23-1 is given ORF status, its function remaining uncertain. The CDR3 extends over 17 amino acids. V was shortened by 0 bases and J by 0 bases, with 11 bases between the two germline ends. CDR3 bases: TGCGCCAGCAGTCAATCCCTCCGGGGATCGAACACCGGGGAGCTGTTTTTT. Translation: CASSQSLRGSNTGELFF.

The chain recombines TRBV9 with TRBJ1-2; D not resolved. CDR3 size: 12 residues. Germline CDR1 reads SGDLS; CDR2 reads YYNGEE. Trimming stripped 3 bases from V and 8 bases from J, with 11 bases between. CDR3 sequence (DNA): TGTGCCAGCAGCGGCAGTGCTTGGGGCTACACCTTC. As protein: CASSGSAWGYTF.

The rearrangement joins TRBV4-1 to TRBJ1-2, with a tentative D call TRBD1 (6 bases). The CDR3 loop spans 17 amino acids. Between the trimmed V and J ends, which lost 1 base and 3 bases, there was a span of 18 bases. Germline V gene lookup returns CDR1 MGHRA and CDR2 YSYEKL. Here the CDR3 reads CASSQVGAGEGHYGYTF. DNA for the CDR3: TGCGCCAGCAGCCAAGTTGGGGCAGGGGAAGGTCACTATGGCTACACCTTC.

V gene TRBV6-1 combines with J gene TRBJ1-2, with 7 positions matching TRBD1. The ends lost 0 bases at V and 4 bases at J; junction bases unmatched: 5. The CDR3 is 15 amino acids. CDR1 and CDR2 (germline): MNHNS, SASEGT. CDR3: CASSEALDRLYGYTF. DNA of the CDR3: TGTGCCAGCAGTGAAGCCCTGGACAGGCTCTATGGCTACACCTTC.

The CDR3 nucleotides read TGTGCCAGCAGTTTACTTCTGACAGGGACGAACACTGAAGCTTTCTTT. Its protein is CASSLLLTGTNTEAFF. The chain joins TRBV28 to TRBJ1-1; 7 bases align to TRBD1. Germline V gene sequence: CDR1 MDHEN, CDR2 SYDVKM. The CDR3 runs to 16 residues. Trimming cost V 2 bases and J 1 base; bases outside gene matches: 7.

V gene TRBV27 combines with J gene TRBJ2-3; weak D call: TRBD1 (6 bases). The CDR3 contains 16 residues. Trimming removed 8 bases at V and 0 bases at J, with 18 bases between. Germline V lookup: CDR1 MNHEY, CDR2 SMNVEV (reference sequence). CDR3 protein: CASEPGTRASTDTQYF. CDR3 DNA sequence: TGTGCCAGCGAACCCGGGACAAGGGCTAGCACAGATACGCAGTATTTT.

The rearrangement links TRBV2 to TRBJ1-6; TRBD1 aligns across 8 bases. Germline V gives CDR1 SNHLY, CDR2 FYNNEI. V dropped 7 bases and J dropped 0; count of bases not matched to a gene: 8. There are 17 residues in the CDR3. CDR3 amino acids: CASIRTGMSSYNSPLHF. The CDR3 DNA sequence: TGTGCCAGCATCCGGACAGGGATGAGCTCCTATAATTCACCCCTCCACTTT.

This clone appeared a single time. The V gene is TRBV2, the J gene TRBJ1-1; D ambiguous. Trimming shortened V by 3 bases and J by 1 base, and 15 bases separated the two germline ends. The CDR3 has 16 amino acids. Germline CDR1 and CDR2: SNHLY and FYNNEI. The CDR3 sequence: CASSEVHASGNTEAFF. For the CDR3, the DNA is TGTGCCAGCAGTGAGGTACACGCAAGTGGGAACACTGAAGCTTTCTTT.

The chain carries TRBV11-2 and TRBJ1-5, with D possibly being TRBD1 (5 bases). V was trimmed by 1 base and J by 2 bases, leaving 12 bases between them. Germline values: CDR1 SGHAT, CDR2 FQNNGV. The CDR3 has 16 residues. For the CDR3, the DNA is TGTGCCAGCAGCTTAGCTTCGTCGGGGGGCAATCAGCCCCAGCATTTT. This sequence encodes CASSLASSGGNQPQHF.

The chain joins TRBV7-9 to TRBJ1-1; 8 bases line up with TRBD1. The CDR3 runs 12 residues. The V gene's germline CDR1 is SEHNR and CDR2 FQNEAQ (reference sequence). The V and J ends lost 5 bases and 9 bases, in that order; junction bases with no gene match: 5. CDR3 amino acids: CASSPDRVQAFF. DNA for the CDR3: TGTGCCAGCAGCCCGGACAGGGTTCAAGCTTTCTTT.

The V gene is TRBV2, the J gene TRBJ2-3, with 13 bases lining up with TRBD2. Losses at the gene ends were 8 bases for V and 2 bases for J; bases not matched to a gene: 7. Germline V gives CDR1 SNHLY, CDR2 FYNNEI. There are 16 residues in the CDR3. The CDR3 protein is CASLTSGGSVTDTQYF. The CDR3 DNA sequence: TGTGCCAGCCTGACTAGCGGGGGGTCCGTCACAGATACGCAGTATTTT.

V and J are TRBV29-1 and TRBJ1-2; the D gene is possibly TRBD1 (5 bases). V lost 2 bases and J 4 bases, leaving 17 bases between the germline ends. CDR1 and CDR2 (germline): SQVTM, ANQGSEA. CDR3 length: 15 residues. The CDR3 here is CSVEFIQAPFYGYTF. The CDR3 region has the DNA TGCAGCGTTGAATTTATACAGGCCCCGTTCTATGGCTACACCTTC.

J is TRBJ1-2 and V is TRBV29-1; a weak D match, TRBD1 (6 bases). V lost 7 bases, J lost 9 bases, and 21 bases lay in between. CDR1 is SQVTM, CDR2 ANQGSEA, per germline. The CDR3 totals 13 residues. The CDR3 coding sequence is TGCAGCGCCCCGGGACACTCAGCAGGGAGCTACACCTTC. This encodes CSAPGHSAGSYTF.

The CDR3 DNA follows: TGTGCCAGCAGCTTAGGCCGGGGTAGCTATGGCTACACCTTC. Protein sequence: CASSLGRGSYGYTF. The chain employs TRBV13 and TRBJ1-2; no reliable D call. Germline lookup yields CDR1 PRHDT and CDR2 FYEKMQ (reference sequence). V was cut by 0 bases and J by 4 bases, with 9 bases left in between. The CDR3 spans 14 residues.

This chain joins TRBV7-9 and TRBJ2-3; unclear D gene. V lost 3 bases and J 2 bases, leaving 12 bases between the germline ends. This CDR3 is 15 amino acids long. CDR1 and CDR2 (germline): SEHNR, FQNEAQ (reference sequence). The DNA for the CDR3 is TGTGCCAGCAGCTTCGAGTTAGACATCACAGATACGCAGTATTTT. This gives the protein CASSFELDITDTQYF.

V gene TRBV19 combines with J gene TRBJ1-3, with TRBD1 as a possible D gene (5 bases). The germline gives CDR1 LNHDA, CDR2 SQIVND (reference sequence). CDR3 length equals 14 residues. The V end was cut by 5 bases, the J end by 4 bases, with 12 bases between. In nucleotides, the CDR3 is TGTGCCAGTAGTCCTGGGGCAGACGGAAACACCATATATTTT. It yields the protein CASSPGADGNTIYF.

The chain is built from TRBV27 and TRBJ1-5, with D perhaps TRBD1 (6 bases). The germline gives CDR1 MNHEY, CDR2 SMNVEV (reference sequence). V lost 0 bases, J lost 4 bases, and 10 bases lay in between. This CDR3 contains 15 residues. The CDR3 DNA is TGTGCCAGCAGTTTATCGAGACAGGTTAATCAGCCCCAGCATTTT. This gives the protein CASSLSRQVNQPQHF.

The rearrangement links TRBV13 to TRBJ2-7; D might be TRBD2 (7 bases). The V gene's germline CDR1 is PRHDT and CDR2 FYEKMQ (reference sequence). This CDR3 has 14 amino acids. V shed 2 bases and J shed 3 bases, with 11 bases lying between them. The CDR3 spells CASSLKGGGYEQYF. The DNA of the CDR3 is TGTGCCAGCAGCTTAAAGGGGGGGGGCTACGAGCAGTACTTC.